Listed below are T cell receptor beta chains from one sample, sequenced in a study of CD8 T cells in Susac syndrome. TCRdb itself ran the immunoSEQ multiplex PCR reads through MiXCR, one entry per CDR3 protein. The table includes 140,000 to 150,000 distinct CDR3 sequences, about 94% detected once. The specimen was CD4+ T cells from PBMCs. The receptors derive from a human donor with Susac syndrome. Both conserved end residues are part of each CDR3. D genes are given only for firm matches. Size is omitted from some rows. Given values are once, few, many or a class for expanded clones.

clone size: NA
J gene: TRBJ1-1
V gene: TRBV27
D gene: NA
CDR3 DNA: TGTGCCAGCAGTCCCTTAGGGGCAGGGTCCGATGAAGCTTTCTTT
CDR3 protein: CASSPLGAGSDEAFF

clone size: once
J gene: TRBJ1-1
V gene: TRBV3-1
D gene: NA
CDR3 DNA: TGTGCCAGCAGCCAAGATACGGACACTGAAGCTTTCTTT
CDR3 protein: CASSQDTDTEAFF

clone size: NA
J gene: TRBJ1-1
V gene: TRBV6-5
D gene: NA
CDR3 DNA: TGTGCCAGCTTGGACAGCCAGAACACTGAAGCTTTCTTT
CDR3 protein: CASLDSQNTEAFF

clone size: once
J gene: TRBJ1-1
V gene: TRBV4-1
D gene: NA
CDR3 DNA: TGCGCCAGCAGCCAAGTTGTCGCGGACACTGAAGCTTTCTTT
CDR3 protein: CASSQVVADTEAFF

clone size: NA
J gene: TRBJ2-1
V gene: TRBV19
D gene: TRBD2
CDR3 DNA: TGTGCCAGTGGTATTCTACGGGAGGGAGGTGAGCAGTTCTTC
CDR3 protein: CASGILREGGEQFF

clone size: NA
J gene: TRBJ2-1
V gene: TRBV7-9
D gene: TRBD1
CDR3 DNA: TGTGCCAGCAGGTGGGGGACAGCCTACAATGAGCAGTTCTTC
CDR3 protein: CASRWGTAYNEQFF

clone size: NA
J gene: TRBJ2-4
V gene: TRBV11-2
D gene: NA
CDR3 DNA: TGTGCCAGCAGACTTAGGGAAGCCAAAAACATTCAGTACTTC
CDR3 protein: CASRLREAKNIQYF

clone size: NA
J gene: TRBJ2-3
V gene: TRBV6-4
D gene: NA
CDR3 DNA: TGTGCCAGCAGTGCCGGGACAACTAGCACAGATACGCAGTATTTT
CDR3 protein: CASSAGTTSTDTQYF

clone size: NA
J gene: TRBJ2-7
V gene: TRBV5-1
D gene: NA
CDR3 DNA: TGCGCCAGCAGCTTGTGGGCCGAAGCCTACGAGCAGTACTTC
CDR3 protein: CASSLWAEAYEQYF

clone size: NA
J gene: TRBJ1-5
V gene: TRBV5-1
D gene: NA
CDR3 DNA: TGCGCCAGCAGCTTGGGTATTCGTCAGCCCCAGCATTTT
CDR3 protein: CASSLGIRQPQHF

clone size: NA
J gene: TRBJ2-7
V gene: TRBV11-2
D gene: NA
CDR3 DNA: TGTGCCAGCAGAAATAGCATGGGACCTAGGACAATACACACCTACGAGCAGTACTTC
CDR3 protein: CASRNSMGPRTIHTYEQYF

clone size: NA
J gene: TRBJ2-7
V gene: TRBV2
D gene: NA
CDR3 DNA: TGTGCCAGCAGTGTCGAGCAGATCTCCTACGAGCAGTACTTC
CDR3 protein: CASSVEQISYEQYF

clone size: NA
J gene: TRBJ2-3
V gene: TRBV6-5
D gene: TRBD2
CDR3 DNA: TGTGCCAGCAGTTACTCGACGGGACTAGCAGGAGATACGCAGTATTTT
CDR3 protein: CASSYSTGLAGDTQYF

clone size: NA
J gene: TRBJ2-6
V gene: TRBV9
D gene: NA
CDR3 DNA: TGTGCCAGCAGCATCGAAGCGGCAAGCTCTGGGGCCAACGTCCTGACTTTC
CDR3 protein: CASSIEAASSGANVLTF

clone size: NA
J gene: TRBJ1-2
V gene: TRBV2
D gene: NA
CDR3 DNA: TGTGCCAGCAGTGAAGAGGGCAGCAACTATGGCTACACCTTC
CDR3 protein: CASSEEGSNYGYTF

clone size: NA
J gene: TRBJ1-5
V gene: TRBV20-1
D gene: TRBD1
CDR3 DNA: TGCAGTGCTCAGACAGGGGCGCCCCAGCCCCAGCATTTT
CDR3 protein: CSAQTGAPQPQHF

clone size: NA
J gene: TRBJ2-4
V gene: TRBV12-3/TRBV12-4
D gene: NA
CDR3 DNA: TGTGCCAGCAGTACTACCAAAAACATTCAGTACTTC
CDR3 protein: CASSTTKNIQYF

clone size: NA
J gene: TRBJ2-7
V gene: TRBV7-2
D gene: NA
CDR3 DNA: TGTGCCAGCAGCTTAGTTTTCACGAGCTCCTACGAGCAGTACTTC
CDR3 protein: CASSLVFTSSYEQYF

clone size: NA
J gene: TRBJ1-2
V gene: TRBV3-1
D gene: NA
CDR3 DNA: TGTGCCAGCAGCCAAGATGGGGCCACCATGCTCTATGGCTACACCTTC
CDR3 protein: CASSQDGATMLYGYTF

clone size: once
J gene: TRBJ1-3
V gene: TRBV6-1
D gene: TRBD1
CDR3 DNA: TGTGCCAGCAGTACCCAGGGGGAGCTCTCTGGAAACACCATATATTTT
CDR3 protein: CASSTQGELSGNTIYF

clone size: NA
J gene: TRBJ2-4
V gene: TRBV24-1
D gene: NA
CDR3 DNA: TGTGCCACCAGTGACCCCGGGGACCATAAAAACATTCAGTACTTC
CDR3 protein: CATSDPGDHKNIQYF

clone size: NA
J gene: TRBJ2-5
V gene: TRBV5-6
D gene: NA
CDR3 DNA: TGTGCCAGCAGCTGGAGGTCCACCAGGCGAGAGACCCAGTACTTC
CDR3 protein: CASSWRSTRRETQYF